This TCR beta chain was sequenced during a study of OX40 agonist ivuxolimab in advanced cancers. Looking at the study overall: Ivuxolimab was an agonistic, fully human IgG2 monoclonal antibody directed against OX40 (CD134), a costimulatory receptor. Intravenous ivuxolimab was administered to patients every 2 weeks at six dose levels: 0.01, 0.1, 0.3, 1.5, 3 and 10 mg/kg. Among the approximately 50 dose-escalation patients, about 20 had hepatocellular carcinoma, 15 melanoma, 9 renal cell carcinoma and 9 head and neck cancer. The dose-escalation cohort was roughly 87% male with a mean age of around 64 years, ranging from 23 to 79. Patients were allowed to have had prior anti-PD-1, anti-PD-L1 or anti-CTLA-4 therapy, and less than 45% of the dose-escalation patients had previously received checkpoint inhibitors. Three dose-escalation patients achieved partial responses, one with hepatocellular carcinoma and two with cutaneous melanoma. The purpose of peripheral TCRbeta sequencing was to test whether ivuxolimab changed TCR sequence diversity and led to clonal T-cell expansion. The paper reports the monotherapy dose-escalation portion (N of about 50 patients) of the phase I ivuxolimab trial.

General study outcomes and caveats: Antigen specificity was not determined for the clonally expanded peripheral T cells. Low levels of normalized T-cell clonal expansion were also seen in some patients who did not respond. After ivuxolimab, more expanded clones were found on average in CD8+ T cells than in CD4+ T cells. At doses of 0.1 to 3.0 mg/kg, clonal expansion of both CD4+ and CD8+ T cells in blood was seen between baseline and week 6. In the 0.1-3.0 mg/kg groups, partial responders had among the lowest normalized peripheral clonal expansion, particularly in CD8+ T cells.

The trial excluded patients who had a history of autoimmune disease or were on systemic immunosuppression. Peripheral blood for TCR sequencing was collected from all dose cohorts at baseline, on cycle 4 day 1, and on cycle 7 day 1. The samples were taken from a phase I, first-in-human, multicenter, open-label dose-escalation trial of ivuxolimab. Adults with locally advanced or metastatic melanoma, renal cell carcinoma, hepatocellular carcinoma or head and neck squamous cell carcinoma were enrolled in the trial. Before TCR sequencing, CD4+ T cells and CD8+ T cells were sorted from peripheral blood as separate populations. To sequence the TCRbeta CDR3 region, genomic DNA was isolated from the sorted cells. The immunoSEQ Assay was used to sequence the TCRbeta CDR3 regions. TCRdb retrieved this table from immuneACCESS and kept in-frame rearrangements only. Not all clones are present; in checked studies, unresolved V genes account for under half, and no reason is known for the remainder. This sample gives 59,000 or so clones in total; about 80% of them show up just once. The top ten constitute roughly 4% of the sample.

From cysteine to phenylalanine, the CDR3 is 15 amino acids long. The entry retains the CDR3 DNA only, 45 bases that are in frame from base 1. Sequences SGHTA (CDR1) and FQGNSA (CDR2) are obtained from the germline V gene. Compared with germline, V lacks 8 bases and J lacks 0 bases; bases without a gene match: 8. A remark on this clone: The antigen it recognizes is unknown. Per-base quality was not reported, and no clone a single base away is much larger than it.

This chain joins TRBV7-2 to TRBJ2-7; 9 bases in between match TRBD1. The sequence derives from an adult with an advanced solid tumor such as melanoma, head and neck, liver or kidney cancer. Specimen: CD4+ or CD8+ T cells sorted from blood, collected in a trial of the OX40 agonist ivuxolimab. The nucleotide sequence reads as follows: TGTGCCAGCGAACCCGGGACAGGGAGCTCCTACGAGCAGTACTTC. Translated, this is CASEPGTGSSYEQYF.